The clone carrying this T cell receptor beta chain was seen just once. As yet, its antigen is unknown. The data were obtained in a study of cytomegalovirus exposure and HLA in healthy donors. Study-wide results and caveats: Data from an earlier analysis indicated that most TCR beta V segments were productive either about 87% or about 30% of the time. With DRB1 most and HLA-C fewest, TCR association rates differed between HLA loci in a later analysis.

CDR1 and CDR2 (germline): SGHTA, FQGNSA. V was trimmed by 8 bases and J by 4 bases, leaving 14 bases between them. This CDR3 contains 14 residues. Amplification used 60 Vbeta primers and 13 Jbeta primers. Profiled with immunoSEQ multiplex PCR; TCRdb holds only in-frame clones, not every one. The sample includes approximately 150,000 clones, roughly 80% seen only once; the top ten take about 2%. V is TRBV7-2 and J is TRBJ2-2; no definite D call. Material for sequencing was PBMCs. The sequence derives from a human donor in good health. The CDR3, as DNA: TGTGCCAGCTCCGACCCGCCGGGCACCGGGGAGCTGTTTTTT. This encodes CASSDPPGTGELFF.